The source of this T cell receptor beta chain is a study of blood T cells in healthy people across ages. PCR was performed a second time for roughly 6 to 12 cycles using a sample-barcoded 5' primer and a J-beta primer mix. Using its own MiXCR run on the 5' RACE reads, TCRdb lists one record per CDR3 protein. The table lists 650,000 to 700,000 distinct CDR3 sequences, over 40% of them singletons, with approximately 15% in the top ten. Germline V gene lookup returns CDR1 SGHTA and CDR2 FQGTGA. The CDR3 loop spans 15 amino acids. V was pared by 2 bases and J by 6 bases, with 7 bases of the junction left unmatched.

The chain combines TRBV7-3 with TRBJ2-3; 8 bases align to TRBD1. What was sequenced was blood. This TCR was recovered from a woman aged 80 or over in good health. CDR3 protein: CASSLSTGVPDTQYF. CDR3 coding DNA: TGTGCCAGCAGCTTATCGACAGGGGTTCCGGATACGCAGTATTTT.